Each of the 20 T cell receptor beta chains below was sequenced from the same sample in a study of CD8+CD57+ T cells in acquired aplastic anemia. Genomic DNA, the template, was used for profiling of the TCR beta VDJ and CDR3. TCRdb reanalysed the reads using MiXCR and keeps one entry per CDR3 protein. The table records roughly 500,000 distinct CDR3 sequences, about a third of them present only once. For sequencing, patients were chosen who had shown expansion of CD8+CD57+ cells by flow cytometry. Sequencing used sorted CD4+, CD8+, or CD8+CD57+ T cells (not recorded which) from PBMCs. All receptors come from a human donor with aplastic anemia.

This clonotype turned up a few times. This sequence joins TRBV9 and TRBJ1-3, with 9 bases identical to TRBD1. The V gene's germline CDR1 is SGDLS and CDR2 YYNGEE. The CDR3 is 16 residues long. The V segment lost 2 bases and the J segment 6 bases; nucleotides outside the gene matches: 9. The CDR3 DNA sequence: TGTGCCAGCAGCGTGGGGGACAGGGATTATAAAAACACCATATATTTT. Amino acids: CASSVGDRDYKNTIYF.

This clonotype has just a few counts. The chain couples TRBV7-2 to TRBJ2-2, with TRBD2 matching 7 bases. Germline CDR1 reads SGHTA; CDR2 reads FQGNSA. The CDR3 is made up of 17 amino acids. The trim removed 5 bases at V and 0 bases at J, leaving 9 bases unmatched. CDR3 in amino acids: CASSGGTIRSNTGELFF. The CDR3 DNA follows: TGTGCCAGCAGCGGAGGGACTATACGTTCGAACACCGGGGAGCTGTTTTTT.

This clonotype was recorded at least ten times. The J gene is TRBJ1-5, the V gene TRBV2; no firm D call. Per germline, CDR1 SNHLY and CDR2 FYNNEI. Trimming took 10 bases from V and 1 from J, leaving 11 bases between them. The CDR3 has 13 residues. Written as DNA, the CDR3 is TGTGCCACACAATTGTCCAGCAATCAGCCCCAGCATTTT. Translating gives CATQLSSNQPQHF.

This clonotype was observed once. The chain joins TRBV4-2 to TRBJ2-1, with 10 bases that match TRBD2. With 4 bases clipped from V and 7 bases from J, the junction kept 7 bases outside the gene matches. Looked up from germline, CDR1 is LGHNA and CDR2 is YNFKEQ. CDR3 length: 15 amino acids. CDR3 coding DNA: TGTGCCAGCAGCCCTGGGGGAGCGGGGGGGAATGAGCAGTTCTTC. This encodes CASSPGGAGGNEQFF.

DNA of the CDR3: TGTGCCACCAAGGTAACGGGGCCAGAGACCCAGTACTTC. This gives the protein CATKVTGPETQYF. J is TRBJ2-5 and V is TRBV6-1; D tentatively reads TRBD1 or TRBD2 (5 bases each). With 10 bases removed from V and 4 bases from J, the gap between germline ends came to 16 bases. Germline CDR1 and CDR2: MNHNS and SASEGT. This CDR3 has 13 amino acids.

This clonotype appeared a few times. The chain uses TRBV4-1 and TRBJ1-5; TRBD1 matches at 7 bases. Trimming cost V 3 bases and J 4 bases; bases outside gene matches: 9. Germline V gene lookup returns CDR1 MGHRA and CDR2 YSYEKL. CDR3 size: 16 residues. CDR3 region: CASSHPDRVVNQPQHF. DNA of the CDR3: TGCGCCAGCAGCCACCCTGACAGGGTTGTGAATCAGCCCCAGCATTTT.

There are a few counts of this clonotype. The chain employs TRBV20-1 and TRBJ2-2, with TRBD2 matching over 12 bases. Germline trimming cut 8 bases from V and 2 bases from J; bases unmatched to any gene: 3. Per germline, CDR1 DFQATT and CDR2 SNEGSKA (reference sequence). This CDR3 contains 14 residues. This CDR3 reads CSMGLAGNTGELFF. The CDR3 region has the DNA TGCAGTATGGGACTAGCGGGTAACACCGGGGAGCTGTTTTTT.

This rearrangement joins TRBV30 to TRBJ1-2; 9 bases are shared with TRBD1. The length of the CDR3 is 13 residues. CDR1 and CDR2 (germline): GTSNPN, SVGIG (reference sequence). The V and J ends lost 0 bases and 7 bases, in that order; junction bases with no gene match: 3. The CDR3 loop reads CAWSVTGGGGYTF. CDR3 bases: TGTGCCTGGAGTGTAACAGGGGGCGGTGGCTACACCTTC. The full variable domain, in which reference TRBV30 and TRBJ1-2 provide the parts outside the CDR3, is SQTIHQWPATLVQPVGSPLSLECTVEGTSNPNLYWYRQAAGRGLQLLFYSVGIGQISSEVPQNLSASRPQDRQFILSSKKLLLSDSGFYLCAWSVTGGGGYTFGSGTRLTVV.

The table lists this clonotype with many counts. The CDR3 loop is CASSPGQRNSPLHF. The CDR3 nucleotides are TGTGCCAGCTCACCGGGACAAAGAAATTCACCCCTCCACTTT. The V and J genes are TRBV19 and TRBJ1-6; D perhaps matches TRBD1 (6 bases). This CDR3 has 14 amino acids. Per the germline V gene, CDR1 is LNHDA and CDR2 is SQIVND (reference sequence). V shed 9 bases and J shed 7 bases, with 16 bases lying between them.

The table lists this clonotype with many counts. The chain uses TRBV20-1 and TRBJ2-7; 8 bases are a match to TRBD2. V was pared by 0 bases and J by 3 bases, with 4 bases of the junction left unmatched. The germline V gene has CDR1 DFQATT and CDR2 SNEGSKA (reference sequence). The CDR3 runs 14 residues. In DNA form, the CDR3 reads TGCAGTGCTAGAGATCCGGGAGGGAGCTACGAGCAGTACTTC. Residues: CSARDPGGSYEQYF.

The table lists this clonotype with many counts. In DNA form, the CDR3 reads TGTGCCAGCAGGCCGGGACTAGCGGCCTACGAGCAGTACTTC. The encoded protein is CASRPGLAAYEQYF. This chain joins TRBV2 and TRBJ2-7, with 11 bases lining up with TRBD2. J gave up 2 bases and V 6 bases, and 3 bases lay outside the gene matches. This CDR3 has 14 amino acids. The germline gives CDR1 SNHLY, CDR2 FYNNEI.

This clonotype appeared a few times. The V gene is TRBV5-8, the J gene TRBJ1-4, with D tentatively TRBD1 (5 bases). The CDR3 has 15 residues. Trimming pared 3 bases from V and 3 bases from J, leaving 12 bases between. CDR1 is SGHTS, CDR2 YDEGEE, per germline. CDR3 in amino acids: CASSWGRGPNEKLFF. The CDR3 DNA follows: TGTGCCAGCAGCTGGGGACGGGGTCCTAATGAAAAACTGTTTTTT.

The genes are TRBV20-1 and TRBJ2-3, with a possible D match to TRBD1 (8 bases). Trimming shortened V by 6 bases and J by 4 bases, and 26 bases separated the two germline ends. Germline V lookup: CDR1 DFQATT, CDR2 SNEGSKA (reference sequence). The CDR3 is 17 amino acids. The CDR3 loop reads CSARGGEGRGRPDTQYF. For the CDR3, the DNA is TGCAGTGCCAGGGGGGGCGAGGGCAGGGGGCGTCCAGATACGCAGTATTTT.

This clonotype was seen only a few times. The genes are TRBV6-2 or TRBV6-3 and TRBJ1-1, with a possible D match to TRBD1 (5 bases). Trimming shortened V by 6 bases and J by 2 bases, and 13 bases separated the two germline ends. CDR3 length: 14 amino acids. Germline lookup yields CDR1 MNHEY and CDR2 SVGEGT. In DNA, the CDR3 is TGTGCCAGCAGACTGGAACAGGACAACACTGAAGCTTTCTTT. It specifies CASRLEQDNTEAFF.

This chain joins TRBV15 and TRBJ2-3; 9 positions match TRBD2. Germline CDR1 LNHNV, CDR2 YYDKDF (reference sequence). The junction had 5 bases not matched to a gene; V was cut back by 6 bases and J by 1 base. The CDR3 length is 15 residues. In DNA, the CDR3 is TGTGCCACCAGGGGAGCGGGGGGCCGCACAGATACGCAGTATTTT. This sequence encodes CATRGAGGRTDTQYF.

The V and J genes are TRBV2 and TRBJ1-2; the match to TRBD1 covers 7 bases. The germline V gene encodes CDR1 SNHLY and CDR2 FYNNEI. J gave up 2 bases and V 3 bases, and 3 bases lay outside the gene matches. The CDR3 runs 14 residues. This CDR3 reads CASSDGTANYGYTF. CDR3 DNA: TGTGCCAGCAGTGATGGGACAGCAAACTATGGCTACACCTTC. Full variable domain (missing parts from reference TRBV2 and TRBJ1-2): EPEVTQTPSHQVTQMGQEVILRCVPISNHLYFYWYRQILGQKVEFLVSFYNNEISEKSEIFDDQFSVERPDGSNFTLKIRSTKLEDSAMYFCASSDGTANYGYTFGSGTRLTVV.

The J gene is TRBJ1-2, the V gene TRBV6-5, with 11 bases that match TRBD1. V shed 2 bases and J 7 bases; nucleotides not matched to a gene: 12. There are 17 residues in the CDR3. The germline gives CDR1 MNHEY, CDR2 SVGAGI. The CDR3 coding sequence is TGTGCCAGCAGTTACGACCAAGGACAGGGGGCGCGAAGTGGCTACACCTTC. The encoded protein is CASSYDQGQGARSGYTF.

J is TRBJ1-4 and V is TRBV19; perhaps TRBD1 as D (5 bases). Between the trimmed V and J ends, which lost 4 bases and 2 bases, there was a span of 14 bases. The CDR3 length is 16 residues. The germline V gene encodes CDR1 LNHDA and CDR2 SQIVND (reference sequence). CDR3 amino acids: CASSRGLAGTNEKLFF. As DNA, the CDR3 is TGTGCCAGTAGTAGAGGCCTAGCAGGGACTAATGAAAAACTGTTTTTT. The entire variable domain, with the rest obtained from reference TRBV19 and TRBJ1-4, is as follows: DGGITQSPKYLFRKEGQNVTLSCEQNLNHDAMYWYRQDPGQGLRLIYYSQIVNDFQKGDIAEGYSVSREKKESFPLTVTSAQKNPTAFYLCASSRGLAGTNEKLFFGSGTQLSVL.

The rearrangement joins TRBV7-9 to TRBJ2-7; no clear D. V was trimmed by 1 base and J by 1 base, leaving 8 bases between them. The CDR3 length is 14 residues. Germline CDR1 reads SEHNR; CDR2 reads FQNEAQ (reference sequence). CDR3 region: CASSLGPPSYEQYF. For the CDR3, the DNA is TGTGCCAGCAGCTTAGGGCCCCCTTCCTACGAGCAGTACTTC.

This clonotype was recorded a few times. The CDR3 region has the DNA TGTGCCAGCAGCGATCTCGGGACTGGGGCCAACGTCCTGACTTTC. Its protein product is CASSDLGTGANVLTF. The chain employs TRBV11-2 and TRBJ2-6; tentative D call: TRBD2 (5 bases). CDR1 is SGHAT, CDR2 FQNNGV, per germline. Deletions cut 5 bases from V and 2 bases from J, with 10 bases between. The CDR3 length is 15 residues. Using reference TRBV11-2 and TRBJ2-6 for the parts outside the CDR3, the full variable domain is EAGVAQSPRYKIIEKRQSVAFWCNPISGHATLYWYQQILGQGPKLLIQFQNNGVVDDSQLPKDRFSAERLKGVDSTLKIQPAKLEDSAVYLCASSDLGTGANVLTFGAGSRLTVL.